The 30 T cell receptor beta chains reported below all come from one sample, sequenced in a study of blood T cell repertoires in COVID-19. Assay used: immunoSEQ multiplex PCR; TCRdb lists only in-frame clones, some missing. The table records around 42,000 clones, about 91% of them present only once. The sample taken for sequencing was peripheral blood. These TCRs come from a human donor in a cohort sampled during active COVID-19.

This clone was observed a handful of times. The chain uses TRBV7-9 and TRBJ2-7; D is undetermined. Trimming removed 2 bases at V and 0 bases at J, with 8 bases between. This CDR3 has 14 residues. Germline-derived CDR1 and CDR2 are SEHNR and FQNEAQ (reference sequence). The DNA for the CDR3 is TGTGCCAGCAGCTTATATTCTAGCTCCTACGAGCAGTACTTC. Its translation is CASSLYSSSYEQYF.

The chain employs TRBV24-1 and TRBJ2-3; 10 bases map to TRBD2. The CDR3 loop spans 17 amino acids. J lost 1 base, V lost 5 bases, and 8 bases had no gene match. CDR1 and CDR2 from the germline V gene are KGHDR and SFDVKD. The chain's CDR3 is CATSGSGGAGGTDTQYF. The CDR3 DNA reads TGTGCCACCAGTGGGAGCGGGGGGGCGGGTGGCACAGATACGCAGTATTTT.

The rearrangement links TRBV7-2 to TRBJ2-7, with D possibly being TRBD2 (6 bases). This CDR3 spans 13 amino acids. The ends were cut back, 8 bases at V and 3 bases at J, with 14 bases in the middle. Germline loops: CDR1 SGHTA, CDR2 FQGNSA. The CDR3 region has the DNA TGTGCCAGCGGTATACAGGAGGGCTACGAGCAGTACTTC. Its protein product is CASGIQEGYEQYF.

V gene TRBV9 combines with J gene TRBJ1-4; D may be TRBD1 (5 bases). The CDR3 extends over 16 amino acids. Germline CDR1 SGDLS, CDR2 YYNGEE. V was cut by 3 bases and J by 0 bases, with 12 bases left in between. In DNA, the CDR3 is TGTGCCAGCAGCGAGGGTCAGGGCGCAACTAATGAAAAACTGTTTTTT. It is translated as CASSEGQGATNEKLFF.

The chain is built from TRBV6-6 and TRBJ1-1; 7 nucleotides agree with TRBD1. V lost 4 bases, J lost 5 bases, and 7 bases stayed unmatched. CDR1 MNHNY and CDR2 SVGAGI come from the germline V gene (reference sequence). This CDR3 has 14 amino acids. The chain's CDR3 is CASSSTGSRTEAFF. The CDR3 DNA follows: TGTGCCAGCAGTTCGACAGGGTCGAGGACTGAAGCTTTCTTT.

This sequence joins TRBV14 and TRBJ2-4; D is unresolved. In germline, CDR1 is SGHDN, CDR2 FVKESK. Trimming shortened V by 0 bases and J by 1 base, and 10 bases separated the two germline ends. This CDR3 contains 16 residues. As DNA, the CDR3 is TGTGCCAGCAGCCAAGAAATTGGCTTCGCCAAAAACATTCAGTACTTC. Translation: CASSQEIGFAKNIQYF.

This chain connects TRBV6-5 to TRBJ2-2; no firm D call. CDR3 length: 14 amino acids. The germline V and J ends were trimmed by 3 bases and 2 bases, with 7 bases remaining between them. The germline V gene has CDR1 MNHEY and CDR2 SVGAGI. CDR3 residues: CASSYGKNTGELFF. The CDR3 DNA sequence: TGTGCCAGCAGTTATGGCAAAAACACCGGGGAGCTGTTTTTT.

The chain employs TRBV4-3 and TRBJ1-1; 7 nucleotides agree with TRBD1. Per the germline V gene, CDR1 is LGHNA and CDR2 is YSLEER. With 0 bases clipped from V and 1 base from J, the junction kept 5 bases outside the gene matches. The CDR3 runs 16 residues. CDR3 sequence reads: CASSQEPTGKNTEAFF. Here the CDR3 DNA reads TGCGCCAGCAGCCAAGAGCCGACAGGGAAGAACACTGAAGCTTTCTTT.

V gene TRBV18 combines with J gene TRBJ1-2; D gene uncertain. The CDR3 runs to 13 residues. CDR1 KGHSH and CDR2 LQKENI come from the germline V gene. Between the trimmed V and J ends, which lost 1 base and 7 bases, there was a span of 10 bases. CDR3 residues: CASSPQEKSGYTF. The CDR3 DNA reads as TGTGCCAGCTCACCACAGGAGAAATCTGGCTACACCTTC.

V gene TRBV12-3 or TRBV12-4 combines with J gene TRBJ1-1; D not certain. The CDR3 spans 11 residues. With 5 bases removed from V and 10 bases from J, the gap between germline ends came to 11 bases. The CDR3 reads CASSPLFGAFF. CDR3 bases: TGTGCCAGCAGTCCGTTGTTCGGAGCTTTCTTT.

The chain combines TRBV6-5 with TRBJ2-1, with D perhaps matching TRBD2 (6 bases). Trimming took 0 bases from V and 0 from J, leaving 9 bases between them. The V gene's germline CDR1 is MNHEY and CDR2 SVGAGI. The CDR3 totals 16 residues. The DNA of the CDR3 is TGTGCCAGCAGTTACTCGTCCGGGGGCTCCTACAATGAGCAGTTCTTC. It encodes CASSYSSGGSYNEQFF.

This clone was seen just once. The chain carries TRBV7-2 and TRBJ1-3; D unclear. Trimming pared 1 base from V and 0 bases from J, leaving 7 bases between. This CDR3 spans 15 amino acids. Germline V gene lookup returns CDR1 SGHTA and CDR2 FQGNSA. The CDR3 coding sequence is TGTGCCAGCAGCTTAGACAGTAACTCTGGAAACACCATATATTTT. Its translation is CASSLDSNSGNTIYF.

This clone was detected a few times. V and J are TRBV4-1 and TRBJ1-2; D uncertain. The germline gives CDR1 MGHRA, CDR2 YSYEKL. V was shortened by 0 bases and J by 1 base, with 9 bases between the two germline ends. This CDR3 is built from 15 residues. This CDR3 reads CASSQEMELNYGYTF. The CDR3 nucleotides are TGCGCCAGCAGCCAAGAGATGGAGCTTAACTATGGCTACACCTTC.

This clone was seen only once. The chain uses TRBV2 and TRBJ2-2; possible D gene TRBD2, 6 bases. CDR3 length equals 15 residues. Germline CDR1 is SNHLY and CDR2 is FYNNEI. The V end lost 6 bases, the J end lost 5 bases, and 16 bases lay between the germline ends. The CDR3 reads CASRGRTKRTGELFF. CDR3 nucleotide sequence: TGTGCCAGCAGGGGTAGGACTAAGAGAACCGGGGAGCTGTTTTTT. Full variable domain (missing parts from reference TRBV2 and TRBJ2-2): EPEVTQTPSHQVTQMGQEVILRCVPISNHLYFYWYRQILGQKVEFLVSFYNNEISEKSEIFDDQFSVERPDGSNFTLKIRSTKLEDSAMYFCASRGRTKRTGELFFGEGSRLTVL.

The genes are TRBV29-1 and TRBJ1-2, with TRBD1 as a possible D gene (5 bases). V was trimmed by 2 bases and J by 8 bases, leaving 9 bases between them. The length of the CDR3 is 11 residues. Germline V gene lookup returns CDR1 SQVTM and CDR2 ANQGSEA. This CDR3 is CSVERGWGYTF. DNA of the CDR3: TGCAGCGTTGAAAGGGGTTGGGGCTACACCTTC.

The chain combines TRBV27 with TRBJ1-2, with TRBD1 matching over 8 bases. In germline, CDR1 is MNHEY, CDR2 SMNVEV (reference sequence). V shed 5 bases and J 5 bases; nucleotides not matched to a gene: 4. This CDR3 comprises 13 residues. The CDR3 DNA reads as TGTGCCAGCAGTATACGACAGGGGTATGGCTACACCTTC. Translated, it gives CASSIRQGYGYTF.

The CDR3 DNA reads as TGTGCCAGCTCAGACCAGGGGGCAGTAAGCTACACCTTC. It yields the protein CASSDQGAVSYTF. The chain uses TRBV18 and TRBJ1-2, with 8 bases fitting TRBD1. The CDR3 loop spans 13 amino acids. CDR1 and CDR2 from the germline V gene are KGHSH and LQKENI. After removal of 5 bases from V and 9 bases from J, the junction contained 8 bases not matched to a gene.

This clone was seen just once. The chain links TRBV19 to TRBJ2-1; 8 bases are shared with TRBD2. This CDR3 is built from 15 residues. Looked up from germline, CDR1 is LNHDA and CDR2 is SQIVND (reference sequence). Germline trimming cut 3 bases from V and 5 bases from J; bases unmatched to any gene: 6. The CDR3 protein is CASSIAAGGHNEQFF. The CDR3 nucleotides are TGTGCCAGTAGTATTGCGGCGGGAGGTCACAATGAGCAGTTCTTC.

This clone was observed a single time. J is TRBJ1-2 and V is TRBV9; 9 positions match TRBD1. The CDR3 is made up of 15 amino acids. The germline V gene has CDR1 SGDLS and CDR2 YYNGEE. J gave up 4 bases and V 5 bases, and 9 bases lay outside the gene matches. The CDR3 is CASSRHRGRFYGYTF. In DNA form, the CDR3 reads TGTGCCAGCAGTCGTCACAGGGGGCGCTTCTATGGCTACACCTTC. Supplemented by reference TRBV9 and TRBJ1-2, the full variable domain reads DSGVTQTPKHLITATGQRVTLRCSPRSGDLSVYWYQQSLDQGLQFLIQYYNGEERAKGNILERFSAQQFPDLHSELNLSSLELGDSALYFCASSRHRGRFYGYTFGSGTRLTVV.

The J gene is TRBJ2-3, the V gene TRBV9; 10 positions match TRBD2. Looked up from germline, CDR1 is SGDLS and CDR2 is YYNGEE. This CDR3 comprises 16 residues. V trimming: 3 bases; J trimming: 6 bases; junction bases outside the gene matches: 10. In DNA form, the CDR3 reads TGTGCCAGCAGCGATATAAGCGGGGGGGCATACGATACGCAGTATTTT. It specifies CASSDISGGAYDTQYF.

J is TRBJ2-1 and V is TRBV27, with 9 positions matching TRBD1. V lost 6 bases and J lost 4; bases outside the gene matches: 10. Per the germline V gene, CDR1 is MNHEY and CDR2 is SMNVEV (reference sequence). This CDR3 is built from 16 residues. The chain's CDR3 is CASSQSGTGMYNEQFF. Written as DNA, the CDR3 is TGTGCCAGCAGCCAGAGCGGGACAGGGATGTACAATGAGCAGTTCTTC.

The rearrangement joins TRBV7-3 to TRBJ2-1; the match to TRBD2 covers 9 bases. Germline assignment: CDR1 SGHTA and CDR2 FQGTGA. The CDR3 runs 16 residues. V lost 3 bases and J lost 9; bases outside the gene matches: 12. CDR3 region: CASSLLAGTYIGEQFF. In nucleotides, the CDR3 is TGTGCCAGCAGCTTGCTAGCGGGGACATACATTGGTGAGCAGTTCTTC.

The genes are TRBV13 and TRBJ1-4; TRBD1 matches at 7 bases. J lost 7 bases, V lost 5 bases, and 10 bases had no gene match. The CDR3 runs 15 residues. Per germline, CDR1 PRHDT and CDR2 FYEKMQ (reference sequence). CDR3 sequence reads: CASSSRQGPSEKLFF. The DNA of the CDR3 is TGTGCCAGCAGCAGTCGACAGGGCCCTAGTGAAAAACTGTTTTTT.

The count of this clone is one. This rearrangement joins TRBV5-1 to TRBJ2-7; the D gene is possibly TRBD1 (6 bases). CDR1 SGHRS and CDR2 YFSETQ come from the germline V gene. V was cut by 4 bases and J by 0 bases, with 14 bases left in between. The CDR3 is made up of 15 amino acids. Written as DNA, the CDR3 is TGCGCCAGCAGCCCCGGACAGAGCAGCTCCTACGAGCAGTACTTC. Protein product: CASSPGQSSSYEQYF.

The chain uses TRBV19 and TRBJ1-1; unclear D gene. The CDR3 runs 13 residues. Germline V gene data show CDR1 as LNHDA and CDR2 as SQIVND (reference sequence). Trimming shortened V by 5 bases and J by 5 bases, and 12 bases separated the two germline ends. This chain's CDR3 is CASSSGKVTEAFF. Here the CDR3 DNA reads TGTGCCAGTAGTTCGGGGAAGGTAACTGAAGCTTTCTTT.

V is TRBV5-5 and J is TRBJ1-5, with TRBD1 identical over 7 bases. Germline V gene lookup returns CDR1 SGHKS and CDR2 YYEKEE (reference sequence). J gave up 11 bases and V 4 bases, and 21 bases lay outside the gene matches. This CDR3 has 17 amino acids. The CDR3 loop is CASSPLSVAGGRGTQHF. The CDR3 nucleotides are TGTGCCAGCAGCCCGCTCTCTGTGGCAGGGGGACGGGGGACCCAGCATTTT.

The chain has TRBV6-1 and TRBJ1-5, with a weak D call TRBD1 (5 bases). In germline, CDR1 is MNHNS, CDR2 SASEGT. This CDR3 comprises 16 residues. The V and J ends lost 3 bases and 3 bases respectively, with 15 bases between them. DNA for the CDR3: TGTGCCAGCAGTGACACCAGACAGCCAGACAATCAGCCCCAGCATTTT. This codes for CASSDTRQPDNQPQHF.

The chain links TRBV6-5 to TRBJ1-2, with TRBD1 identical over 10 bases. CDR1 is MNHEY, CDR2 SVGAGI, per germline. J gave up 8 bases and V 8 bases, and 11 bases lay outside the gene matches. This CDR3 region has 14 residues. CDR3 sequence reads: CASPEGTGVFGYTF. Here the CDR3 DNA reads TGTGCCAGCCCCGAGGGGACAGGGGTATTCGGCTACACCTTC.

This clone has only one observation. This rearrangement joins TRBV9 to TRBJ2-2; no firm D call. Looked up from germline, CDR1 is SGDLS and CDR2 is YYNGEE. The V gene lost 2 bases and the J gene lost 0 bases, with 11 bases spanning the gap. The length of the CDR3 is 16 residues. CDR3 in amino acids: CASSVRVTTNTGELFF. The CDR3 DNA reads TGTGCCAGCAGCGTCCGGGTGACCACGAACACCGGGGAGCTGTTTTTT.

V gene TRBV6-5 combines with J gene TRBJ2-2, with D unresolved. This CDR3 comprises 12 residues. V gave up 6 bases and J gave up 4 bases, with 6 bases separating them. Germline CDR1 and CDR2: MNHEY and SVGAGI. The CDR3 here is CASSSITGELFF. The CDR3 DNA is TGTGCCAGCAGCTCTATCACCGGGGAGCTGTTTTTT.